This entry features one T cell receptor (beta chain) sequence. The sample originates from a study of blood T cell repertoires in COVID-19. Overall study context: There were acute and convalescent COVID-19 samples, and they came from the United States, Italy and Spain.

CDR3 length equals 14 residues. V lost 4 bases and J 1 base, leaving 10 bases between the germline ends. Germline V CDR1 and CDR2: SEHNR, FQNEAQ (reference sequence). Source study methods: Scientists estimated how many nucleated cells there were by amplifying reference gene primers. Sequencing used immunoSEQ multiplex PCR; TCRdb keeps in-frame clones, though not all of them. The D gene and trimming were derived from the DNA, and the V and J assignments and clone size from that table. In the table there are approximately 74,000 clones, 65% to 85% of which are singletons. Sequencing was carried out using peripheral blood. This TCR derives from a man aged 60 to 75 with acute or convalescent COVID-19. J is TRBJ1-1 and V is TRBV7-9; D remains ambiguous. CDR3 nucleotides: TGTGCCAGCAGCTCATCGAGACAGAACACTGAAGCTTTCTTT. Residues: CASSSSRQNTEAFF.